The T cell receptor beta chain described here comes from a study of blood T cell repertoires in COVID-19. Across the whole study: Nucleic acid was either cDNA or gDNA, and it came from T cells, B-cell-depleted T cells, or PBMCs.

The germline gives CDR1 LNHDA, CDR2 SQIVND (reference sequence). The ends were cut back, 1 base at V and 6 bases at J, with 7 bases in the middle. The CDR3 has 13 amino acids. Original analysis: From reference gene primer amplification, estimates of nucleated cell counts were derived. TCRdb's table, derived via immunoSEQ multiplex PCR, lists solely in-frame clones and lacks some. D and trimming come from the DNA, and the V and J calls and clone size come from that table. Of a few hundred thousand clones detected, over 75% appear once; the ten largest clones hold roughly 2%. Sequenced: peripheral blood. This chain uses TRBV19 with TRBJ2-1; D is ambiguous. The TCR originated in a man aged 30 to 39 who had recovered from COVID-19. The CDR3 nucleotides read TGTGCCAGTAGTATAGCCCTAGTCAATGAGCAGTTCTTC. Its protein is CASSIALVNEQFF.